Described below is a single T cell receptor (beta chain) sequence and its context. What antigen it recognizes has not been identified. No per-base quality is available; no much larger clone lies one base away. The germline V gene encodes CDR1 MGHRA and CDR2 YSYEKL. The junction shows trimming of 4 bases on V and 0 bases on J, and the gene matches do not reach 23 bases of it. The CDR3 starts with the cysteine, ends with the phenylalanine, and has 22 residues. Only the CDR3 portion is preserved as DNA: 66 bases, with reading frame beginning at the first base. Sequencing instrument: Illumina HiSeq 1500. Through fastp at Q25 and MiXCR, TCRdb rebuilt clones from the public reads, retaining in-frame beta chains. Rows merge per CDR3 protein into single entries with the most common DNA and genes. The sample includes about 440,000 distinct CDR3 sequences, with roughly a third observed a single time. About an eighth of the sample is held by the ten biggest clonotypes.

These data come from a study of T cell repertoires in cytomegalovirus infection (dated by TCRdb to between 2017 and 2020). For the study in its entirety: Because public TCR beta signatures pointed to carriage of CMV infection together with the matching HLA type, the HLA type of each donor mattered for the analysis. Here is what the overall study found, with its caveats: The ex vivo response was dominated by HLA-C-restricted CMV-specific TCR beta clonotypes, which also provided the single most frequent clonotype in two of eight donors. In both this cohort and an independent cohort of 350 to 400 donors, the cumulative frequency of public TCR beta family members distinguished carriers of CMV infection plus the relevant HLA type.

Sequencing was performed on PBMCs. The sequence links TRBV4-1 to TRBJ2-1, and 8 junctional nucleotides match TRBD2. The sequence was collected from a human donor in good health (CMV status not recorded). Some clones in this sample may be carry-over from other donors' samples. The CDR3 in this case is CASSPDPGKAGARRTSYNEQFF. The bases are TGCGCCAGCAGCCCCGATCCGGGCAAAGCGGGGGCAAGGAGAACCTCCTACAATGAGCAGTTCTTC.